These 14 T cell receptor beta chains came from one sample sequenced in a study of CD8 T cells in Susac syndrome. RNA, at about 0.5 to 1 ug, was reverse transcribed with random hexamers. TCRdb itself ran the immunoSEQ multiplex PCR reads through MiXCR, one entry per CDR3 protein. In the table there are about 180,000 distinct CDR3 sequences, roughly 95% of which are singletons. The sequenced material came from CD4+ T cells from PBMCs. The source of these receptors is a human donor with Susac syndrome.

The rearrangement links TRBV3-1 to TRBJ1-6; no clear D. Germline-derived CDR1 and CDR2 are LGHDT and YNNKEL (reference sequence). V was cut by 4 bases and J by 5 bases, with 3 bases left in between. CDR3 length equals 12 residues. Here the CDR3 DNA reads TGTGCCAGCAGCCGTAATAATTCACCCCTCCACTTT. This sequence encodes CASSRNNSPLHF.

The chain uses TRBV9 and TRBJ1-4, with unresolved D. With 3 bases removed from V and 5 bases from J, the gap between germline ends came to 14 bases. This CDR3 has 15 residues. Germline lookup yields CDR1 SGDLS and CDR2 YYNGEE. CDR3 DNA: TGTGCCAGCAGCGCAAGACAATCTTACAATGAAAAACTGTTTTTT. As protein: CASSARQSYNEKLFF.

This chain connects TRBV5-1 to TRBJ2-5; 9 positions agree with TRBD2. J was trimmed by 2 bases and V by 4 bases; bases with no gene match: 6. Germline-derived CDR1 and CDR2 are SGHRS and YFSETQ. The CDR3 spans 15 residues. The CDR3 bases are TGCGCCAGCAGCCCGGGGACTAGCAGACAAGAGACCCAGTACTTC. Translating gives CASSPGTSRQETQYF. The full variable domain, with the rest looked up from reference TRBV5-1 and TRBJ2-5, is KAGVTQTPRYLIKTRGQQVTLSCSPISGHRSVSWYQQTPGQGLQFLFEYFSETQRNKGNFPGRFSGRQFSNSRSEMNVSTLELGDSALYLCASSPGTSRQETQYFGPGTRLLVL.

The chain carries TRBV3-1 and TRBJ2-1; perhaps TRBD2 as D (5 bases). Germline V CDR1 and CDR2: LGHDT, YNNKEL (reference sequence). CDR3 length: 15 amino acids. V dropped 3 bases and J dropped 5 bases, with 14 bases sitting between them. The CDR3 bases are TGTGCCAGCAGCCATCTAGCCGGCCGACACAATGAGCAGTTCTTC. Translated, it gives CASSHLAGRHNEQFF.

The V gene is TRBV5-6, the J gene TRBJ2-1; tentatively, D is TRBD2 (6 bases). CDR3 length: 13 residues. The V and J ends lost 0 bases and 8 bases respectively, with 9 bases between them. The germline gives CDR1 SGHDT, CDR2 YYEEEE. The CDR3 sequence: CASSLVWGDEQFF. The CDR3, as DNA: TGTGCCAGCAGCTTGGTATGGGGGGATGAGCAGTTCTTC.

This clonotype was observed a single time. The chain has TRBV30 and TRBJ2-1; 7 bases match TRBD2. Trimming removed 1 base from V and 6 bases from J; junction bases left unmatched: 0. The CDR3 extends over 12 amino acids. Per germline, CDR1 GTSNPN and CDR2 SVGIG (reference sequence). CDR3 amino acids: CAWSGTSNEQFF. DNA of the CDR3: TGTGCCTGGAGTGGGACTAGCAATGAGCAGTTCTTC.

V gene TRBV27 combines with J gene TRBJ1-2; no reliable D call. The V and J ends lost 7 bases and 3 bases respectively, with 15 bases between them. CDR1 is MNHEY and CDR2 is SMNVEV in the germline V gene (reference sequence). The CDR3 contains 14 residues. The CDR3 region is CASKFGVLDYGYTF. Written as DNA, the CDR3 is TGTGCCAGCAAGTTCGGGGTTCTGGACTATGGCTACACCTTC.

The rearrangement links TRBV20-1 to TRBJ2-7; unclear D gene. Trimming took off 0 bases at V and 3 bases at J, with 12 bases between the two ends. The CDR3 runs 14 residues. CDR1 DFQATT and CDR2 SNEGSKA come from the germline V gene (reference sequence). The CDR3 DNA reads TGCAGTGCTAGAGATTCTGTAAGTGGCTACGAGCAGTACTTC. Residues: CSARDSVSGYEQYF.

The chain is built from TRBV2 and TRBJ2-2, with D perhaps matching TRBD2 (7 bases). Germline values: CDR1 SNHLY, CDR2 FYNNEI. V was trimmed by 7 bases and J by 0 bases, leaving 15 bases between them. The CDR3 extends over 16 amino acids. CDR3 loop: CASKQRGGANTGELFF. As DNA, the CDR3 is TGTGCCAGCAAACAAAGAGGGGGGGCGAACACCGGGGAGCTGTTTTTT. The variable domain in full, with the rest retrieved from reference TRBV2 and TRBJ2-2, is EPEVTQTPSHQVTQMGQEVILRCVPISNHLYFYWYRQILGQKVEFLVSFYNNEISEKSEIFDDQFSVERPDGSNFTLKIRSTKLEDSAMYFCASKQRGGANTGELFFGEGSRLTVL.

This clonotype came up once. The chain combines TRBV2 with TRBJ2-2; 7 bases map to TRBD2. Germline V gene data show CDR1 as SNHLY and CDR2 as FYNNEI. The CDR3 is made up of 15 amino acids. Trimming at V came to 6 bases and at J to 4 bases, leaving 8 bases not matched to a gene. This CDR3 reads CASSLTSVITGELFF. CDR3 nucleotides: TGTGCCAGCAGCCTTACTAGCGTAATCACCGGGGAGCTGTTTTTT.

This sequence joins TRBV15 and TRBJ2-5, with D perhaps being TRBD1 or TRBD2 (5 bases each). CDR3 length: 16 residues. Germline V CDR1 and CDR2: LNHNV, YYDKDF (reference sequence). With 1 base removed from V and 1 base from J, the gap between germline ends came to 13 bases. The CDR3 nucleotides are TGTGCCACCAGCAGAGTACTTTGGGACCTCCAAGAGACCCAGTACTTC. This encodes CATSRVLWDLQETQYF.

This clonotype has more than one count but fewer than ten. The chain carries TRBV18 and TRBJ2-7; 12 nucleotides align to TRBD1. J was trimmed by 4 bases and V by 2 bases; bases with no gene match: 3. The CDR3 is made up of 15 amino acids. From germline, CDR1 is KGHSH and CDR2 LQKENI. The CDR3 coding sequence is TGTGCCAGCTCACCAGGGACAGGGGGCACTTACGAGCAGTACGTC. Translating gives CASSPGTGGTYEQYV.

This sequence joins TRBV12-3 or TRBV12-4 and TRBJ2-7; possible D gene TRBD1, 6 bases. Trimming left V 4 bases short and J 5 bases short, with 18 bases between. This CDR3 contains 15 residues. The CDR3 region is CASSSPGRGYDEQYF. In DNA, the CDR3 is TGTGCCAGCAGTTCCCCGGGCAGGGGCTATGACGAGCAGTACTTC.

J is TRBJ1-1 and V is TRBV9, with D uncertain. V was clipped by 3 bases and J by 6 bases, with 15 bases between them. The V gene's germline CDR1 is SGDLS and CDR2 YYNGEE. The CDR3 consists of 14 residues. The CDR3 DNA follows: TGTGCCAGCAGCGCGGACCCTTATAGCGCTGAAGCTTTCTTT. This sequence encodes CASSADPYSAEAFF.